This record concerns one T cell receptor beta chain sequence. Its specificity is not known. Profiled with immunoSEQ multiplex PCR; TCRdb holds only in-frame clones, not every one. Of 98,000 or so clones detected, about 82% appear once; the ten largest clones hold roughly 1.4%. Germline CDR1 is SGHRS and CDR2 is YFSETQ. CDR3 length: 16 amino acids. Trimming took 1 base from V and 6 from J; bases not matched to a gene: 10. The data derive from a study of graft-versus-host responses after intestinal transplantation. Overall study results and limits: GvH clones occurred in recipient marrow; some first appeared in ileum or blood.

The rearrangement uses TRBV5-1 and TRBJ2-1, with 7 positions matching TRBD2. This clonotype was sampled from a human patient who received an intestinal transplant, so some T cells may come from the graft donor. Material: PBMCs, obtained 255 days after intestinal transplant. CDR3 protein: CASSLHAAGVSNEQFF. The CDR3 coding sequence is TGCGCCAGCAGCTTGCATGCGGCGGGGGTGTCCAATGAGCAGTTCTTC.